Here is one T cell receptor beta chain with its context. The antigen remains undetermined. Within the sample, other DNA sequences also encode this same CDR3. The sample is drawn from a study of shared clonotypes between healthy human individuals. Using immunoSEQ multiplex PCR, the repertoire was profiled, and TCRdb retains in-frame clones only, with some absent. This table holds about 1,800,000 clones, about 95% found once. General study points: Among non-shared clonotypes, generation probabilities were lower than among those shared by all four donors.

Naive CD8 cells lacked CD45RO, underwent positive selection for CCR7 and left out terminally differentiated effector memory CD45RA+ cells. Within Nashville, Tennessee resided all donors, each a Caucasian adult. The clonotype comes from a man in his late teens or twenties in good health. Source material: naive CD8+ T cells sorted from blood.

CDR3 sequence reads: CASSPGSSYEQYF. CDR3 in DNA: TGCGCCAGCAGCCCTGGGTCATCCTACGAGCAGTACTTC. The chain couples TRBV4-3 to TRBJ2-7; D gene ambiguous. The germline gives CDR1 LGHNA, CDR2 YSLEER. V dropped 4 bases and J dropped 1 base, with 8 bases sitting between them. The CDR3 is made up of 13 amino acids.